Following are 7 T cell receptor beta chains from one sample sequenced in a study of cytomegalovirus exposure and HLA in healthy donors. The PCR contained 60 Vbeta and 13 Jbeta primers. Produced via immunoSEQ multiplex PCR; TCRdb's table is partial and in-frame only. The sample lists 90,000 to 120,000 clones, 74% occurring once. Sequencing input: PBMCs. The receptors were gathered from a woman between 40 and 50 years old in good health and CMV-seropositive.

The rearrangement links TRBV30 to TRBJ2-2, with 7 positions matching TRBD1. The junction had 11 bases not matched to a gene; V was cut back by 4 bases and J by 0 bases. This CDR3 is 17 amino acids long. Germline V CDR1 and CDR2: GTSNPN, SVGIG (reference sequence). The CDR3: CAWNRDSLFSNTGELFF. CDR3 nucleotide sequence: TGTGCCTGGAACCGGGACAGCCTCTTCTCGAACACCGGGGAGCTGTTTTTT.

This chain joins TRBV30 and TRBJ1-2; 8 bases line up with TRBD1. V gave up 1 base and J gave up 8 bases; unmatched junction bases: 6. The CDR3 contains 13 residues. The germline V gene has CDR1 GTSNPN and CDR2 SVGIG (reference sequence). The CDR3 DNA reads as TGTGCCTGGAGTGGGACCAGACAGGGGGGCTACACCTTC. The encoded protein is CAWSGTRQGGYTF.

The chain has TRBV5-5 and TRBJ2-1, with D possibly matching TRBD1 (6 bases). Trimming left V 4 bases short and J 6 bases short, with 11 bases between. CDR1 and CDR2 from the germline V gene are SGHKS and YYEKEE (reference sequence). The CDR3 is 13 amino acids. CDR3 sequence: CASSIARGNEQFF. CDR3 DNA: TGTGCCAGCAGCATTGCCAGGGGCAATGAGCAGTTCTTC. The variable domain in full, completed from reference TRBV5-5 and TRBJ2-1, reads DAGVTQSPTHLIKTRGQQVTLRCSPISGHKSVSWYQQVLGQGPQFIFQYYEKEERGRGNFPDRFSARQFPNYSSELNVNALLLGDSALYLCASSIARGNEQFFGPGTRLTVL.

The V and J genes are TRBV7-9 and TRBJ2-2; no definite D call. The CDR3 runs 13 residues. The V end was cut by 5 bases, the J end by 8 bases, with 12 bases between. Germline V gives CDR1 SEHNR, CDR2 FQNEAQ (reference sequence). The CDR3 protein is CASSPRGIGELFF. CDR3 nucleotides: TGTGCCAGCAGCCCTAGAGGAATAGGGGAGCTGTTTTTT.

For this clone: Its ends do not fully match the called genes, so a read error is possible. CDR3 amino acids: CASSRRSTDTRYF. The CDR3 region has the DNA TGTGCCAGTAGTAGACGAAGCACAGATACGCGGTATTTT. The chain has TRBV19 and TRBJ2-3; D unclear. The CDR3 has 13 residues. The germline gives CDR1 LNHDA, CDR2 SQIVND (reference sequence).

The chain links TRBV30 to TRBJ1-3; weak D call: TRBD1 (5 bases). The germline V gene encodes CDR1 GTSNPN and CDR2 SVGIG (reference sequence). There are 15 residues in the CDR3. The V end was cut by 3 bases, the J end by 0 bases, with 12 bases between. The CDR3 DNA reads as TGTGCCTGGAGCAAGCTTAGGGGCTCTGGAAACACCATATATTTT. Translating gives CAWSKLRGSGNTIYF.

This clone was counted a few times. V is TRBV2 and J is TRBJ2-1; D may be TRBD1 (6 bases). V was clipped by 5 bases and J by 0 bases, with 11 bases between them. Germline V CDR1 and CDR2: SNHLY, FYNNEI. There are 15 residues in the CDR3. The chain's CDR3 is CASSKDSSSYNEQFF. CDR3 bases: TGTGCCAGCAGTAAGGACAGCAGCTCCTACAATGAGCAGTTCTTC.